Sequencing of this T cell receptor beta chain was carried out in a study of blood T cell repertoires in COVID-19 (dated by TCRdb to the early 2020s). Broadly, across the study: The collaborator samples originated in the United States, Italy and Spain and spanned the acute and convalescent phases of COVID-19. The prospective study material was composed of cDNA or gDNA derived from T cells, B-cell-depleted T cells, or PBMCs. Subjects who had been exposed to COVID-19, were actively infected with it, or had recovered from it provided the deeply sampled blood TCRbeta repertoires that made up the dataset. The repertoires were made available in a free public database intended to serve as a resource for research on the immune response to SARS-CoV-2. Samples came from the ongoing ImmuneRACE study (first 160 participants) plus 1,254 subjects from 6 global collaborators. The sample metadata nearly always contained a de-identified subject ID, COVID-19 status, age in years and sex. Where available, HLA class I and class II types were taken from metadata supplied by the sample provider and were not determined by assay-based typing. Broader findings and caveats from the paper: The amount of clinical and demographic metadata varied by source and participant and was provided uncurated.

From its cysteine to its phenylalanine, the CDR3 spans 20 amino acids. Kept here is only the CDR3 DNA, which spans 60 bases and is read in frame from base 1. V is reduced by 4 bases and J by 1 base, leaving a spacing of 26 bases between them. Reading the germline V gene (reference sequence) gives CDR1 LNHDA and CDR2 SQIVND. TCRbeta CDR3 regions were amplified from genomic DNA by means of the immunoSEQ Assay, a bias-controlled multiplex PCR. In the paper's pipeline: Within the assay, amplification of reference gene primers was used to estimate how many nucleated cells each sample contained. To quantify the absolute abundance of each unique TCRbeta CDR3 rearrangement, sequence reads were collapsed and filtered. For each sample, productive Simpson clonality was calculated as the square root of Simpson's diversity index over productive rearrangements. In TCRdb, the immuneACCESS table is reduced to in-frame sequences with V and J assigned. These tables do not hold every clone; where another copy was compared, an unresolved V gene accounts for under half, and the others remain unexplained. The V and J calls and clone size are taken from that table; D and trimming were inferred from the DNA. Across this sample there are about 120,000 clones, with about 90% seen only once. The ten largest account for 7.7% of the sample.

Collaborating institutions collected whole blood in K2EDTA tubes following their own protocols. Collaborator samples were shipped for TCRbeta analysis as frozen whole blood, isolated PBMCs, or DNA extracted from either sample type. As regards this clone: Its antigen target is currently unknown. Per-base qualities were not stored, and no clone one base away is much larger.

The source material was peripheral blood. In this chain, TRBV19 is recombined with TRBJ1-5; no D gene is confidently identified. This sequence was found in a human donor in a cohort sampled during active COVID-19. The CDR3 protein sequence reads: CASSSYLHDTAWRSNQPQHF. The DNA sequence is given as TGTGCCAGTAGTAGTTATCTCCACGACACGGCTTGGAGGAGCAATCAGCCCCAGCATTTT.